One TCR beta chain is described in this entry. This entry comes from a study of cytomegalovirus exposure and HLA in healthy donors. In the study overall: When 350 to 500 donors were genotyped, roughly 82% of them were found to fall in the Caucasian-associated ancestry cluster.

Primers included in the PCR were 60 Vbeta and 13 Jbeta primers. The repertoire was sequenced with immunoSEQ multiplex PCR; TCRdb's copy has only in-frame clones and lacks some. The sample includes roughly 70,000 clones, roughly 79% seen only once; the top ten take less than 7.5%. CDR1 is MNHNS and CDR2 is SASEGT in the germline V gene. With 7 bases clipped from V and 1 base from J, the junction kept 3 bases outside the gene matches. The CDR3 extends over 14 amino acids. The gene calls are TRBV6-1 and TRBJ2-3; 9 positions agree with TRBD2. Sequences were obtained from PBMCs. The receptor was isolated from a man between 50 and 59 years old in good health and CMV-seronegative. CDR3 DNA: TGTGCCAGCACTTGGACTAGCGGCACAGATACGCAGTATTTT. Translated: CASTWTSGTDTQYF.